This TCR beta chain derives from a study of circulating CD8 cells and anti-PD-1 response in melanoma. Overall study: Response groups: complete/partial responders versus stable/progressive non-responders. General study points: Previously treated and treatment-naive patients were pooled together. Peptide assays on expanded sorted subsets replaced tumor-based reactivity testing.

Using roughly 15 ng of total RNA, TCR libraries were made with the QIAseq Immune Repertoire TCR panel. One entry per CDR3 protein results from TCRdb running MiXCR on the reads. The sample has 2,000 to 3,000 distinct CDR3 sequences, around 5.8% seen once. V was cut by 6 bases and J by 0 bases, with 16 bases left in between. Germline loops: CDR1 MNHEY, CDR2 SMNVEV (reference sequence). The length of the CDR3 is 16 residues. This clonotype is medium-sized (0.01 to 0.1%) within its sample. The target antigen is unknown. From live CD3+CD8+TCRalphabeta+ cells, four PD-1 and/or TIGIT subsets were sorted. The source is a human donor with melanoma. The sample was CD8+ T cells from PBMCs, taken at baseline or after one month of anti-PD-1 therapy (not recorded which). This rearrangement joins TRBV27 to TRBJ2-3, with D possibly being TRBD1 (6 bases). The CDR3 DNA is TGTGCCAGCAGCTTAATTGGACAGAGAAGCACAGATACGCAGTATTTT. Its translation: CASSLIGQRSTDTQYF.